This T cell receptor beta chain derives from a study of Graves' ophthalmopathy and Graves' hyperthyroidism. Findings and limits, study-wide: Blood repertoires reportedly contained most expanded thyroid clonotypes above 0.001 frequency. A model built from 13 signatures distinguished ophthalmopathy from stable hyperthyroidism with 85% to 90% sensitivity and 81.08% specificity.

TCR beta CDR3 amplification used RNA transcripts. Following a first-round RT-PCR that used HTBI primers, a second-round multiplex PCR was carried out. TCRdb independently ran MiXCR on the multiplex PCR reads; one entry per CDR3 protein. The sample has about 500,000 distinct CDR3 sequences; around 15% are singletons. There are many counts of this clonotype. Its antigen is currently unknown. Sequencing was carried out using blood. The sequence was collected from a woman in her thirties with Graves' ophthalmopathy.

The CDR3 sequence is CASSQRQGAPNTEAFF. The CDR3 nucleotides read TGTGCCAGCAGCCAGAGACAGGGGGCCCCGAACACTGAAGCTTTCTTT. The chain recombines TRBV7-8 with TRBJ1-1, with 10 bases matching TRBD1. The germline gives CDR1 SGHVS, CDR2 FQNEAQ. This CDR3 has 16 amino acids. The junction had 7 bases not matched to a gene; V was cut back by 5 bases and J by 1 base.